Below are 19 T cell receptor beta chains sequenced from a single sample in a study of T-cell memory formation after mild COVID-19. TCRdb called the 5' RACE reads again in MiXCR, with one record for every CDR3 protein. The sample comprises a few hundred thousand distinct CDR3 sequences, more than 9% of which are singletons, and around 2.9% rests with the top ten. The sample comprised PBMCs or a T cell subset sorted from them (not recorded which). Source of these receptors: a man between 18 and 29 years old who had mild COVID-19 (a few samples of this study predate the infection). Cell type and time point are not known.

The CDR3 loop reads CASSVASGGMDTQYF. DNA for the CDR3: TGTGCCAGCAGCGTTGCTAGCGGGGGAATGGATACGCAGTATTTT. This sequence joins TRBV9 and TRBJ2-3; 10 bases agree with TRBD2. The trim removed 2 bases at V and 6 bases at J, leaving 6 bases unmatched. The CDR3 length is 15 residues. CDR1 and CDR2 (germline): SGDLS, YYNGEE.

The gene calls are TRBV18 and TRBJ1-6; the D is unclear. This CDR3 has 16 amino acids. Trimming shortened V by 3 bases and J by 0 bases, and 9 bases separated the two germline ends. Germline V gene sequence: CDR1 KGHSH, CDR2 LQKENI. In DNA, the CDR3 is TGTGCCAGCTCACCGACACGTAGCTCCTATAATTCACCCCTCCACTTT. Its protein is CASSPTRSSYNSPLHF.

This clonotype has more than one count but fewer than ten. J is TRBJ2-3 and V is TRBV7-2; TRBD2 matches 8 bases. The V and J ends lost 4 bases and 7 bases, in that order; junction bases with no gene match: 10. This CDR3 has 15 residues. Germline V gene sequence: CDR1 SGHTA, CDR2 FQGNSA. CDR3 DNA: TGTGCCAGCAGCTATCTGTCGGGGGGGGACAATACGCAGTATTTT. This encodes CASSYLSGGDNTQYF.

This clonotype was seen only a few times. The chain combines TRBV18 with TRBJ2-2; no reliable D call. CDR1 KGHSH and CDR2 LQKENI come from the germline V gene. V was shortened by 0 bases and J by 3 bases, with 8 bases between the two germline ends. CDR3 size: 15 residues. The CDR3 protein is CASSPPSDYTGELFF. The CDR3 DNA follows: TGTGCCAGCTCACCACCGTCCGACTACACCGGGGAGCTGTTTTTT.

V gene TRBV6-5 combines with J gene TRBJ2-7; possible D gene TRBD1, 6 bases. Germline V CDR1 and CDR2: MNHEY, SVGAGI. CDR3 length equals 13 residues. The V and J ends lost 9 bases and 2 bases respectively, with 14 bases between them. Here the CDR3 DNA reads TGTGCCAGTTGGGATGGACAGACCTACGAGCAGTACGTC. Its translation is CASWDGQTYEQYV.

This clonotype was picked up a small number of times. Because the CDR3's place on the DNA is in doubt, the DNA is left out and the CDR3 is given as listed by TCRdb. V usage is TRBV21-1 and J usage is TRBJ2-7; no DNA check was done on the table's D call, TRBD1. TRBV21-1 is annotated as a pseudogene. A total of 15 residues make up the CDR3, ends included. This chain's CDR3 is CASSKVGQGIYEQYV.

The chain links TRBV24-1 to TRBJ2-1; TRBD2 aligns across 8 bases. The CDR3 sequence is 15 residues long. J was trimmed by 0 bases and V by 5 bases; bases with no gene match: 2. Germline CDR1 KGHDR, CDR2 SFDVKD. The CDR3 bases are TGTGCCACCAGTGCCAGCGGGGGCTCCTACAATGAGCAGTTCTTC. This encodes CATSASGGSYNEQFF.

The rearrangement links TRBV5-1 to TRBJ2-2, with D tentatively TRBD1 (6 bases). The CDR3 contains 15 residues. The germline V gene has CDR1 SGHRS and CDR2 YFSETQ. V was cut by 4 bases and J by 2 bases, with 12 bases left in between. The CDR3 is CASSPRTDNTGELFF. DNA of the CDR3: TGCGCCAGCAGCCCCAGGACAGATAACACCGGGGAGCTGTTTTTT.

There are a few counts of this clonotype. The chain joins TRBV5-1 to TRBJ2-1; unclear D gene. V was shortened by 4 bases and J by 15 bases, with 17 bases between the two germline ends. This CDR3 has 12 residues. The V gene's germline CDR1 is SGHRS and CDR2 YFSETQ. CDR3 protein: CASSLPGSRPFF. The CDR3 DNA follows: TGCGCCAGCAGCCTCCCGGGCTCGAGGCCGTTCTTC. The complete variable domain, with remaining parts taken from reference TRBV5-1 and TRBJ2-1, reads KAGVTQTPRYLIKTRGQQVTLSCSPISGHRSVSWYQQTPGQGLQFLFEYFSETQRNKGNFPGRFSGRQFSNSRSEMNVSTLELGDSALYLCASSLPGSRPFFGPGTRLTVL.

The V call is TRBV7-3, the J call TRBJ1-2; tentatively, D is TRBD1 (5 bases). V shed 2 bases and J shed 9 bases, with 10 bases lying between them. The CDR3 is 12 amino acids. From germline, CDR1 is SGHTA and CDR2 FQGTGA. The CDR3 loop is CASSLEGLRYTF. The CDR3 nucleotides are TGTGCCAGCAGCTTAGAGGGGCTGCGCTACACCTTC. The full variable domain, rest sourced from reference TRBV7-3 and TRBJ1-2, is GAGVSQTPSNKVTEKGKYVELRCDPISGHTALYWYRQSLGQGPEFLIYFQGTGAADDSGLPNDRFFAVRPEGSVSTLKIQRTERGDSAVYLCASSLEGLRYTFGSGTRLTVV.

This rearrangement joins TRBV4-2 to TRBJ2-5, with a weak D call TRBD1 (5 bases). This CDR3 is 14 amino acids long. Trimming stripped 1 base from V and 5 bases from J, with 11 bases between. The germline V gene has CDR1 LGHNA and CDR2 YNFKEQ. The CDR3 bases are TGTGCCAGCAGCCAAGTTGGGGCAAGGGAGACCCAGTACTTC. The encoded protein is CASSQVGARETQYF.

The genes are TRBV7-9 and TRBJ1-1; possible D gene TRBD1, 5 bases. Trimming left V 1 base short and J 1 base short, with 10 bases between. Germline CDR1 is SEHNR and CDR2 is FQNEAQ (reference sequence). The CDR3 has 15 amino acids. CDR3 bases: TGTGCCAGCAGCTTAGGAGGGGATACGAACACTGAAGCTTTCTTT. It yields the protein CASSLGGDTNTEAFF.

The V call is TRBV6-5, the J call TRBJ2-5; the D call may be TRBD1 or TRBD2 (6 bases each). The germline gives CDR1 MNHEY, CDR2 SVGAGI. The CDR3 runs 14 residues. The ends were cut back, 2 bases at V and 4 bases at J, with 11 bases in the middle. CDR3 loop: CASSYVGGRETQYF. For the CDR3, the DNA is TGTGCCAGCAGTTACGTAGGGGGGCGAGAGACCCAGTACTTC.

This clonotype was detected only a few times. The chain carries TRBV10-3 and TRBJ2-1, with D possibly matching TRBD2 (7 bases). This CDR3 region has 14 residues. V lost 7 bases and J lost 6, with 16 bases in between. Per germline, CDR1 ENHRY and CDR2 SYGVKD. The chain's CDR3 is CAINPGGRGNEQFF. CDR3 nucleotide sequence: TGTGCCATCAACCCGGGGGGCCGGGGCAATGAGCAGTTCTTC.

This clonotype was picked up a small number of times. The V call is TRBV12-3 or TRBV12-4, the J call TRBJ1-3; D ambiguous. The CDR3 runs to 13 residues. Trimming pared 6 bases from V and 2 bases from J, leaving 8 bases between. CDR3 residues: CASRPAAGNTIYF. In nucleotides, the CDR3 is TGTGCCAGCAGGCCCGCCGCTGGAAACACCATATATTTT.

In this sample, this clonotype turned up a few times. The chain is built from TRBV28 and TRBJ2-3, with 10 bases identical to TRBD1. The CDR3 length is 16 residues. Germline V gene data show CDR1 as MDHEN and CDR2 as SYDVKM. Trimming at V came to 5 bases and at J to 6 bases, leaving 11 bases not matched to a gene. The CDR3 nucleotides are TGTGCCAGCAGTCCGCACGGGACAGGGGATTCGGATACGCAGTATTTT. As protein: CASSPHGTGDSDTQYF. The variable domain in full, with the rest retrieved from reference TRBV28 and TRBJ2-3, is DVKVTQSSRYLVKRTGEKVFLECVQDMDHENMFWYRQDPGLGLRLIYFSYDVKMKEKGDIPEGYSVSREKKERFSLILESASTNQTSMYLCASSPHGTGDSDTQYFGPGTRLTVL.

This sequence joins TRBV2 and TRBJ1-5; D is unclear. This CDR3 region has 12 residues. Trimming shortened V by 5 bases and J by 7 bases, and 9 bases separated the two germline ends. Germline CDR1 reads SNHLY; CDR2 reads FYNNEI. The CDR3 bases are TGTGCCAGCAGTTACACCGGCCAGCCCCAGCATTTT. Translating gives CASSYTGQPQHF.

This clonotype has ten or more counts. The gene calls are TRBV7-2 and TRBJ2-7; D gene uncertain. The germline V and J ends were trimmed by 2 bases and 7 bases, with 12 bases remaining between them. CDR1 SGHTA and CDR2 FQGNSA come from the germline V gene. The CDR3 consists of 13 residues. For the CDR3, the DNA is TGTGCCAGCAGCTTAAAAGTGGGTCGGGAGCAGTACTTC. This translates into CASSLKVGREQYF.

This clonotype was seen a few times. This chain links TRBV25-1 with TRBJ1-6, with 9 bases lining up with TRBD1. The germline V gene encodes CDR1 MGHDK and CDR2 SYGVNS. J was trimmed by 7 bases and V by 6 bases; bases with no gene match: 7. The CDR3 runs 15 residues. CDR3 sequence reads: CASSRSGTGNSPLHF. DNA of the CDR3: TGTGCCAGCAGCCGATCCGGGACAGGGAATTCACCCCTCCACTTT.